This T cell receptor beta chain was sequenced in a study of cytomegalovirus exposure and HLA in healthy donors. As regards this clone: Its antigen is currently unknown.

Amplification used 60 Vbeta primers and 13 Jbeta primers. Authors' methods: About 9.9 million shared chains were among approximately 80 million unique TCR beta chains counted in a later analysis. TCRdb's copy holds only in-frame clones and misses some; the assay was immunoSEQ multiplex PCR. V and J calls and clone size are those listed in that table; D and trimming were worked out from the DNA. The sample consists of around 50,000 clones, about 80% of them appearing once. Study-wide results and limits: In an earlier analysis, about 87% or about 30%: the productive usage of most TCR beta V segments. TCR beta V- and J-gene trimming was later associated with a missense DCLRE1C variant. There were some public TCRs occurring in many donors, but most TCR sequences were rare.

The germline V gene encodes CDR1 SNHLY and CDR2 FYNNEI. This CDR3 is built from 15 residues. The trim removed 7 bases at V and 8 bases at J, leaving 15 bases unmatched. The clonotype was recovered from a man aged 25 to 40 in good health and CMV-seronegative. The sample comprised PBMCs. This chain uses TRBV2 with TRBJ1-2; TRBD1 matches at 8 bases. In nucleotides, the CDR3 is TGTGCCAGCACCACCACCCTCCGGACAGGGTCGGGCTACACCTTC. It codes for CASTTTLRTGSGYTF.